The 27 T cell receptor beta chains below come from one sample, sequenced in a study of T cell responses to AZD1222 COVID-19 vaccine. Only in-frame clones appear in the TCRdb table, and some are missing; sequencing was by immunoSEQ multiplex PCR. Seen here are fewer than 120,000 clones, about 88% observed once, and the top ten hold 1.6%. The source was peripheral blood, collected on day 0 of AZD1222 vaccination. The source is an adult in good health.

This chain links TRBV6-6 with TRBJ1-5, with TRBD1 matching over 8 bases. Germline V gene sequence: CDR1 MNHNY, CDR2 SVGAGI (reference sequence). The trim removed 7 bases at V and 5 bases at J, leaving 7 bases unmatched. This CDR3 is built from 14 residues. This CDR3 reads CASTDRGGYQPQHF. In DNA form, the CDR3 reads TGTGCCAGCACCGACAGGGGAGGGTATCAGCCCCAGCATTTT.

The chain combines TRBV18 with TRBJ2-3; 8 bases match TRBD2. V shed 3 bases and J 3 bases; nucleotides not matched to a gene: 5. This CDR3 is built from 15 residues. Looked up from germline, CDR1 is KGHSH and CDR2 is LQKENI. In DNA, the CDR3 is TGTGCCAGCTCACCCTACGGGGGGGCTACAGATACGCAGTATTTT. Translating gives CASSPYGGATDTQYF.

The rearrangement joins TRBV13 to TRBJ2-2; TRBD2 is a possible D gene (5 bases). Germline lookup yields CDR1 PRHDT and CDR2 FYEKMQ (reference sequence). The CDR3 sequence is 15 residues long. Trimming took 8 bases from V and 5 from J, leaving 18 bases between them. The CDR3 reads CASSGKGRRTGELFF. CDR3 coding DNA: TGTGCCAGCTCCGGTAAAGGAAGGAGGACCGGGGAGCTGTTTTTT.

The rearrangement links TRBV6-5 to TRBJ2-7; maybe TRBD1 (5 bases). This CDR3 is built from 14 residues. With 7 bases removed from V and 2 bases from J, the gap between germline ends came to 15 bases. Looked up from germline, CDR1 is MNHEY and CDR2 is SVGAGI. The CDR3 spells CASTPQGYAYEQYF. The CDR3 region has the DNA TGTGCCAGCACCCCCCAGGGCTACGCCTACGAGCAGTACTTC.

The chain employs TRBV29-1 and TRBJ1-1, with TRBD1 matching 9 bases. Germline V CDR1 and CDR2: SQVTM, ANQGSEA. The CDR3 covers 12 residues. V gave up 7 bases and J gave up 5 bases; unmatched junction bases: 5. The DNA of the CDR3 is TGCAGCGGGGGGGACAGGGTAACTGAAGCTTTCTTT. Protein: CSGGDRVTEAFF.

The chain carries TRBV2 and TRBJ2-3; D is possibly TRBD1 or TRBD2 (5 bases each). With 4 bases removed from V and 4 bases from J, the gap between germline ends came to 12 bases. Germline values: CDR1 SNHLY, CDR2 FYNNEI. This CDR3 is built from 14 residues. The CDR3 here is CASSVTAVADTQYF. The CDR3 nucleotides are TGTGCCAGCAGTGTGACAGCGGTAGCAGATACGCAGTATTTT.

The J gene is TRBJ2-5, the V gene TRBV11-2, with a tentative D call TRBD2 (6 bases). The CDR3 is made up of 14 amino acids. Germline CDR1 is SGHAT and CDR2 is FQNNGV. The germline V and J ends were trimmed by 5 bases and 4 bases, with 14 bases remaining between them. CDR3 amino acids: CASSPGIAVETQYF. The CDR3 DNA reads as TGTGCCAGCAGCCCTGGAATAGCGGTAGAGACCCAGTACTTC.

This clone was seen once. Germline is not matched at one junction end, which may reflect a read error. This sequence joins TRBV15 and TRBJ1-1; 7 positions agree with TRBD1. The CDR3 length is 13 residues. The germline gives CDR1 LNHNV, CDR2 YYDKDF (reference sequence). The CDR3 reads CASRGGAGTEAFF. In nucleotides, the CDR3 is TGTGCCTCCAGGGGGGGGGCGGGAACTGAAGCTTTCTTT. Using reference TRBV15 and TRBJ1-1 for the parts outside the CDR3, the full variable domain is DAMVIQNPRYQVTQFGKPVTLSCSQTLNHNVMYWYQQKSSQAPKLLFHYYDKDFNNEADTPDNFQSRRPNTSFCFLDIRSPGLGDTAMYLCASRGGAGTEAFFGQGTRLTVV.

The chain joins TRBV5-1 to TRBJ2-1; the match to TRBD1 covers 7 bases. Germline V lookup: CDR1 SGHRS, CDR2 YFSETQ. J was trimmed by 6 bases and V by 5 bases; bases with no gene match: 5. This CDR3 is built from 13 residues. CDR3 DNA: TGCGCCAGCAGGGACAGGATTGTCAATGAGCAGTTCTTC. This gives the protein CASRDRIVNEQFF.

The chain carries TRBV5-4 and TRBJ2-7, with 11 bases fitting TRBD2. The CDR3 loop spans 17 amino acids. The junction had 9 bases not matched to a gene; V was cut back by 1 base and J by 3 bases. CDR1 and CDR2 (germline): SGHNT, YYREEE (reference sequence). The CDR3 coding sequence is TGTGCCAGCAGCTTGACCGTACTAGCGGGGGTTATCTACGAGCAGTACTTC. Translated, it gives CASSLTVLAGVIYEQYF.

This chain links TRBV5-1 with TRBJ2-2, with a tentative D call TRBD1 (6 bases). V shed 3 bases and J shed 0 bases, with 9 bases lying between them. The CDR3 consists of 15 residues. Germline CDR1 and CDR2: SGHRS and YFSETQ. CDR3 sequence: CASSSDSANTGELFF. As DNA, the CDR3 is TGCGCCAGCAGCTCGGACAGTGCGAACACCGGGGAGCTGTTTTTT.

The V and J genes are TRBV5-8 and TRBJ1-1; D uncertain. Trimming pared 0 bases from V and 3 bases from J, leaving 15 bases between. The CDR3 covers 16 residues. The germline CDR1 and CDR2 sequences are SGHTS and YDEGEE. The CDR3 sequence is CASSLATGPPDTEAFF. The CDR3 coding sequence is TGTGCCAGCAGCTTGGCCACCGGGCCCCCGGACACTGAAGCTTTCTTT.

V and J are TRBV9 and TRBJ1-1; D is unresolved. In germline, CDR1 is SGDLS, CDR2 YYNGEE. The CDR3 runs to 15 residues. V lost 0 bases and J lost 0, with 9 bases in between. The CDR3 spells CASSVVYRLNTEAFF. DNA of the CDR3: TGTGCCAGCAGCGTAGTTTACAGATTGAACACTGAAGCTTTCTTT. Drawing the rest from reference TRBV9 and TRBJ1-1, the complete variable domain is DSGVTQTPKHLITATGQRVTLRCSPRSGDLSVYWYQQSLDQGLQFLIQYYNGEERAKGNILERFSAQQFPDLHSELNLSSLELGDSALYFCASSVVYRLNTEAFFGQGTRLTVV.

The V call is TRBV12-3 or TRBV12-4, the J call TRBJ1-2; D is unresolved. The CDR3 has 13 amino acids. V lost 6 bases and J lost 3, with 11 bases in between. The CDR3 DNA reads as TGTGCCAGCAGCCCGGGAGAGTACTATGGCTACACCTTC. This codes for CASSPGEYYGYTF.

This chain uses TRBV4-2 with TRBJ1-2; tentative D call: TRBD1 (6 bases). CDR1 LGHNA and CDR2 YNFKEQ come from the germline V gene. V lost 4 bases, J lost 6 bases, and 21 bases lay in between. The CDR3 sequence is 16 residues long. The CDR3 loop is CASSPAAGASTDGYTF. For the CDR3, the DNA is TGTGCCAGCAGCCCCGCGGCAGGGGCCTCAACGGATGGCTACACCTTC.

The V gene is TRBV19, the J gene TRBJ1-1, with 9 bases matching TRBD1. There are 15 residues in the CDR3. J gave up 1 base and V 5 bases, and 5 bases lay outside the gene matches. Germline V gene sequence: CDR1 LNHDA, CDR2 SQIVND (reference sequence). Written as DNA, the CDR3 is TGTGCCAGTAGTTTTAGGACAGGGGCGAACACTGAAGCTTTCTTT. Protein sequence: CASSFRTGANTEAFF. The full variable domain, completed using reference TRBV19 and TRBJ1-1, is DGGITQSPKYLFRKEGQNVTLSCEQNLNHDAMYWYRQDPGQGLRLIYYSQIVNDFQKGDIAEGYSVSREKKESFPLTVTSAQKNPTAFYLCASSFRTGANTEAFFGQGTRLTVV.

V and J are TRBV29-1 and TRBJ1-2; D call uncertain. The CDR3 runs 11 residues. Germline loops: CDR1 SQVTM, CDR2 ANQGSEA. Trimming cost V 5 bases and J 4 bases, with 8 bases left between them. The chain's CDR3 is CSVSGPYGYTF. CDR3 DNA: TGCAGCGTTAGCGGCCCCTATGGCTACACCTTC.

This chain uses TRBV7-6 with TRBJ2-7; 8 bases fit TRBD2. Trimming cost V 5 bases and J 5 bases; bases outside gene matches: 8. From germline, CDR1 is SGHVS and CDR2 FNYEAQ. The CDR3 consists of 14 residues. The CDR3 loop reads CASSPREGRDEQYF. CDR3 nucleotides: TGTGCCAGCAGCCCCCGGGAGGGCAGGGACGAGCAGTACTTC.

CDR3 nucleotide sequence: TGTGCCAGCAGCCGGGACGGGCAGAACACTGAAGCTTTCTTT. Translating it yields CASSRDGQNTEAFF. V gene TRBV11-3 combines with J gene TRBJ1-1; tentatively, D is TRBD1 (5 bases). The CDR3 is 14 residues long. Trimming took off 5 bases at V and 1 base at J, with 11 bases between the two ends. Germline V gene sequence: CDR1 SGHNT, CDR2 YENEEA. The entire variable domain, with the rest obtained from reference TRBV11-3 and TRBJ1-1, is as follows: EAGVVQSPRYKIIEKKQPVAFWCNPISGHNTLYWYLQNLGQGPELLIRYENEEAVDDSQLPKDRFSAERLKGVDSTLKIQPAELGDSAVYLCASSRDGQNTEAFFGQGTRLTVV.

The rearrangement joins TRBV11-2 to TRBJ2-1, with D perhaps TRBD2 (6 bases). Trimming pared 6 bases from V and 2 bases from J, leaving 17 bases between. This CDR3 has 16 amino acids. Germline V gene data show CDR1 as SGHAT and CDR2 as FQNNGV. The CDR3 DNA is TGTGCCAGCAGTTTTTGGGGCAGGGAGGCCTACAATGAGCAGTTCTTC. It specifies CASSFWGREAYNEQFF. The full variable domain, in which reference TRBV11-2 and TRBJ2-1 provide the parts outside the CDR3, is EAGVAQSPRYKIIEKRQSVAFWCNPISGHATLYWYQQILGQGPKLLIQFQNNGVVDDSQLPKDRFSAERLKGVDSTLKIQPAKLEDSAVYLCASSFWGREAYNEQFFGPGTRLTVL.

In this sample, this clone turned up a few times. The chain is built from TRBV2 and TRBJ2-2; no clear D gene. The CDR3 has 14 amino acids. Germline V lookup: CDR1 SNHLY, CDR2 FYNNEI. V was clipped by 5 bases and J by 0 bases, with 7 bases between them. Written as DNA, the CDR3 is TGTGCCAGCAGTTACAGTTCGAACACCGGGGAGCTGTTTTTT. Translated: CASSYSSNTGELFF.

The rearrangement uses TRBV30 and TRBJ1-2; perhaps TRBD1 as D (5 bases). The CDR3 contains 14 residues. CDR1 is GTSNPN and CDR2 is SVGIG in the germline V gene (reference sequence). Trimming took off 2 bases at V and 5 bases at J, with 15 bases between the two ends. The CDR3 spells CAWSSAGIVYGYTF. CDR3 DNA: TGTGCCTGGAGTTCGGCAGGGATTGTGTATGGCTACACCTTC.

J is TRBJ1-4 and V is TRBV18, with a weak D call TRBD1 (5 bases). The CDR3 sequence is 15 residues long. Between the trimmed V and J ends, which lost 6 bases and 6 bases, there was a span of 17 bases. Per the germline V gene, CDR1 is KGHSH and CDR2 is LQKENI. The CDR3 region is CASSPDWGVDEKLFF. As DNA, the CDR3 is TGTGCCAGCTCCCCCGATTGGGGGGTGGATGAAAAACTGTTTTTT.

A single count supports this clone. V gene TRBV25-1 combines with J gene TRBJ1-1; D is perhaps TRBD1 (5 bases). Trimming stripped 3 bases from V and 4 bases from J, with 15 bases between. This CDR3 has 15 residues. The germline gives CDR1 MGHDK, CDR2 SYGVNS. In DNA, the CDR3 is TGTGCCAGCAGTGATGAAAAGGGGTACGGCACTGAAGCTTTCTTT. It is translated as CASSDEKGYGTEAFF.

The V and J genes are TRBV20-1 and TRBJ2-7; D uncertain. This CDR3 has 11 residues. V was clipped by 5 bases and J by 7 bases, with 12 bases between them. Per germline, CDR1 DFQATT and CDR2 SNEGSKA (reference sequence). The CDR3 bases are TGCAGTGCTCAGAGCATGGGTGAGCAGTACTTC. Amino acid sequence: CSAQSMGEQYF.

J is TRBJ1-3 and V is TRBV6-2 or TRBV6-3; D gene unclear. Looked up from germline, CDR1 is MNHEY and CDR2 is SVGEGT. V gave up 5 bases and J gave up 0 bases, with 11 bases separating them. CDR3 length: 15 amino acids. The DNA for the CDR3 is TGTGCCAGCAGTAGGATGCCGGACTCTGGAAACACCATATATTTT. This sequence encodes CASSRMPDSGNTIYF.

This chain's CDR3 is CASSLGQFPLLTYEQYF. The CDR3 nucleotides read TGTGCCAGCAGCCTCGGGCAGTTTCCTCTCCTGACCTACGAGCAGTACTTC. This chain joins TRBV5-5 and TRBJ2-7; D call uncertain. Germline CDR1 and CDR2: SGHKS and YYEKEE (reference sequence). The CDR3 contains 17 residues. Between the trimmed V and J ends, which lost 4 bases and 2 bases, there was a span of 22 bases.